A single sample is the source of the 6 T cell receptor beta chains below, sequenced in a study of CD8 T cells in ankylosing spondylitis. MiXCR, run by TCRdb on the 5' RACE reads, gives a single entry per CDR3 protein. The sample lists fewer than 250,000 distinct CDR3 sequences; 20% to 30% were seen once. The material sequenced was blood, either unsorted or a sorted T cell fraction (not recorded which). These TCRs come from a male donor with ankylosing spondylitis or in good health (not recorded which).

Worth noting for this clonotype: Given a much more abundant clone one base away, this may be a read error. V and J are TRBV20-1 and TRBJ1-2; 8 bases align to TRBD1. Germline lookup yields CDR1 DFQATT and CDR2 SNEGSKA (reference sequence). The CDR3 consists of 14 residues. The CDR3 bases are TGCATTGCTAGAGACAAGGACAGGGTAGAAGGCTACACCTTC. Translated, it gives CIARDKDRVEGYTF.

The rearrangement uses TRBV5-1 and TRBJ2-7, with 7 bases identical to TRBD2. The germline V gene encodes CDR1 SGHRS and CDR2 YFSETQ. The CDR3 length is 22 residues. V shed 0 bases, J shed 3 bases, and the junction held 27 bases outside the gene matches. The CDR3 loop reads CASSLDTLGRDGKREGRYEQYF. The CDR3 nucleotides are TGCGCCAGCAGCTTGGACACCCTGGGACGGGACGGGAAGCGGGAAGGACGCTACGAGCAGTACTTC. Variable domain in full (rest from reference TRBV5-1 and TRBJ2-7): KAGVTQTPRYLIKTRGQQVTLSCSPISGHRSVSWYQQTPGQGLQFLFEYFSETQRNKGNFPGRFSGRQFSNSRSEMNVSTLELGDSALYLCASSLDTLGRDGKREGRYEQYFGPGTRLTVT.

This clonotype was detected many times. The rearrangement links TRBV7-2 to TRBJ2-1; D gene ambiguous. CDR3 length: 13 residues. The V gene lost 4 bases and the J gene lost 7 bases, with 11 bases spanning the gap. CDR1 SGHTA and CDR2 FQGNSA come from the germline V gene. The CDR3 is CASSSYSQNEQFF. As DNA, the CDR3 is TGTGCCAGCAGCTCCTACAGCCAAAATGAGCAGTTCTTC.

This clonotype was found many times. The chain joins TRBV9 to TRBJ1-1, with D unresolved. V lost 0 bases to trimming and J lost 3 bases, with 6 bases between them. The germline V gene has CDR1 SGDLS and CDR2 YYNGEE. The CDR3 is 13 residues long. CDR3 loop: CASSVASYTEAFF. The CDR3 DNA reads TGTGCCAGCAGCGTAGCAAGTTACACTGAAGCTTTCTTT.

The chain links TRBV7-3 to TRBJ2-5; no definite D call. V lost 1 base to trimming and J lost 1 base, with 10 bases between them. This CDR3 has 15 residues. The germline CDR1 and CDR2 sequences are SGHTA and FQGTGA. This CDR3 is CASSLMAGPQETQYF. In nucleotides, the CDR3 is TGTGCCAGCAGCTTAATGGCCGGCCCCCAAGAGACCCAGTACTTC.

The chain joins TRBV7-9 to TRBJ2-7; 12 bases fit TRBD2. Trimming cost V 5 bases and J 0 bases; bases outside gene matches: 5. The CDR3 has 16 amino acids. The germline gives CDR1 SEHNR, CDR2 FQNEAQ (reference sequence). As DNA, the CDR3 is TGTGCCAGCAGCGCAATGACTAGCGGGGGCTCCTACGAGCAGTACTTC. It translates to CASSAMTSGGSYEQYF.